This T cell receptor beta chain was captured by sequencing in a study of cytomegalovirus exposure and HLA in healthy donors. Study in general: The early release's HLA-typed donors yielded 80 million to 95 million unique TCRs.

General study results and limits: Researchers catalogued about 150 TCR beta chains as cytomegalovirus-associated.

The PCR had 60 Vbeta and 13 Jbeta primers. Generated by immunoSEQ multiplex PCR, the TCRdb table keeps only in-frame clones and is missing some. This table has approximately 110,000 clones, 70% to 80% appearing once. Of note for this clone: Antigen specificity is unknown.

This CDR3 region has 14 residues. The V gene end was trimmed by 6 bases and the J gene end by 2 bases; junction bases not matched to a gene: 4. Germline V lookup: CDR1 SNHLY, CDR2 FYNNEI. The J gene is TRBJ1-3, the V gene TRBV2; 7 nucleotides match TRBD1. The sequencing input was PBMCs. The sequence came from a woman between 35 and 50 years old in good health and CMV-seropositive. CDR3 nucleotides: TGTGCCAGCAGCTCCGGGACAGCTGGAAACACCATATATTTT. Its translation: CASSSGTAGNTIYF.